These 26 T cell receptor beta chains originate from one sample sequenced in a study of glioma-infiltrating T cells. The iRepertoire nested amplicon-rescue multiplex PCR amplified TCR alpha and beta CDR3s from RNA. One entry per CDR3 protein results from TCRdb running MiXCR on the multiplex PCR reads. The table includes around 99,000 distinct CDR3 sequences, 20% to 30% detected once. Sequencing used glioma tissue, nonneoplastic brain tissue, or PBMCs (not recorded which). The receptors shown here come from a human donor with low-grade glioma or glioblastoma, undergoing nonglioma brain surgery, or in good health (not recorded which).

This clonotype has just one count. This may come from a read error, since a much larger clone is one base off. The chain recombines TRBV24-1 with TRBJ1-5; D unclear. CDR1 is KGHDR, CDR2 SFDVKD, per germline. The CDR3 covers 15 residues. CDR3 amino acids: CDTSDPREVNDPQHF. The DNA for the CDR3 is TGTGACACCAGTGACCCACGGGAGGTCAATGATCCCCAGCATTTT.

This clonotype occurred many times. V gene TRBV18 combines with J gene TRBJ2-7; TRBD2 matches at 7 bases. The CDR3 contains 13 residues. V lost 8 bases to trimming and J lost 3 bases; unmatched junction nucleotides: 7. The germline gives CDR1 KGHSH, CDR2 LQKENI. CDR3 amino acids: CASASGTLYEQYF. CDR3 coding DNA: TGTGCCAGCGCGAGCGGGACCCTCTACGAGCAGTACTTC.

This clonotype was seen many times. The rearrangement uses TRBV20-1 and TRBJ2-7, with D tentatively TRBD1 (6 bases). The CDR3 consists of 12 residues. Per germline, CDR1 DFQATT and CDR2 SNEGSKA (reference sequence). Trimming left V 5 bases short and J 3 bases short, with 11 bases between. The CDR3 here is CSAAQGIYEQYF. CDR3 DNA: TGCAGTGCTGCGCAGGGGATCTACGAGCAGTACTTC.

In this sample, this clonotype turned up a few times. The V call is TRBV5-1, the J call TRBJ2-1; 10 positions agree with TRBD1. V was clipped by 4 bases and J by 7 bases; unmatched bases: 5. Germline V gene sequence: CDR1 SGHRS, CDR2 YFSETQ. This CDR3 is 14 amino acids long. The CDR3 nucleotides are TGCGCCAGCAGCAAGCGACAGGGGGCAAATGAGCAGTTCTTC. Protein: CASSKRQGANEQFF.

This clonotype has at least ten counts. The chain joins TRBV4-2 to TRBJ1-6, with 7 bases that match TRBD1. CDR3 length: 16 residues. Germline V gene lookup returns CDR1 LGHNA and CDR2 YNFKEQ. The ends lost 4 bases at V and 7 bases at J; junction bases unmatched: 10. The DNA for the CDR3 is TGTGCCAGCAGCCCGGCGGCGGGACAGTCGAATTCACCCCTCCACTTT. Amino acids: CASSPAAGQSNSPLHF.

This clonotype occurred many times. The gene calls are TRBV7-6 and TRBJ2-5; D tentatively reads TRBD1 or TRBD2 (5 bases each). With 2 bases removed from V and 2 bases from J, the gap between germline ends came to 12 bases. In germline, CDR1 is SGHVS, CDR2 FNYEAQ. CDR3 length equals 15 residues. The CDR3 nucleotides read TGTGCCAGCAGCTTATTAACCGGGGCACAAGAGACCCAGTACTTC. It codes for CASSLLTGAQETQYF.

As regards this clonotype: One base away lies a much larger clone, so this may be a sequencing read error. CDR3 DNA sequence: TGCGCCAACAGCCAACTCCCGGCAGCGAGGAACACTGAAGCTTTCTTT. It specifies CANSQLPAARNTEAFF. The chain carries TRBV4-1 and TRBJ1-1; D gene uncertain. Germline CDR1 is MGHRA and CDR2 is YSYEKL. This CDR3 is built from 16 residues.

This clonotype was counted at least ten times. The chain has TRBV27 and TRBJ1-1, with no clear D. V gave up 0 bases and J gave up 0 bases, with 8 bases separating them. Germline-derived CDR1 and CDR2 are MNHEY and SMNVEV (reference sequence). The CDR3 is 15 amino acids. CDR3 bases: TGTGCCAGCAGTTTATCGACGGCTTTGAACACTGAAGCTTTCTTT. Translated: CASSLSTALNTEAFF.

This clonotype has ten or more counts. The V call is TRBV5-1, the J call TRBJ1-3; the D is unclear. The germline CDR1 and CDR2 sequences are SGHRS and YFSETQ. V was pared by 4 bases and J by 5 bases, with 13 bases between. The CDR3 has 14 residues. This chain's CDR3 is CASSPSATRNTIYF. Here the CDR3 DNA reads TGCGCCAGCAGCCCCTCGGCCACCAGAAACACCATATATTTT.

Comment on this clonotype: A much bigger clone sits one base away, suggesting this may be a read error. The gene calls are TRBV6-6 and TRBJ2-7, with 7 bases matching TRBD1. Trimming cost V 2 bases and J 5 bases; bases outside gene matches: 9. The germline gives CDR1 MNHNY, CDR2 SVGAGI (reference sequence). The CDR3 spans 15 residues. CDR3 protein: CASSYLETGFHEQYF. DNA for the CDR3: TGTGCCAGCAGTTACCTCGAGACAGGGTTTCACGAGCAGTACTTC.

At least ten counts were recorded for this clonotype. This chain links TRBV7-2 with TRBJ2-1, with D possibly being TRBD2 (7 bases). CDR1 is SGHTA, CDR2 FQGNSA, per germline. There are 13 residues in the CDR3. V was trimmed by 7 bases and J by 9 bases, leaving 16 bases between them. The CDR3 DNA reads as TGTGCCAGCACCCTGGGAGGGGGGAGTGAGCAGTTCTTC. This sequence encodes CASTLGGGSEQFF.

Remarks on this clonotype: With a much larger clone just one base away, this may be a read error. V and J are TRBV13 and TRBJ1-2; D remains unclear. Germline loops: CDR1 PRHDT, CDR2 FYEKMQ (reference sequence). The CDR3 totals 13 residues. Trimming stripped 3 bases from V and 7 bases from J, with 12 bases between. The CDR3: CASSLSRSCGYTF. The CDR3 nucleotides are TGTGCCAGCAGCTTGTCCCGGTCTTGTGGCTACACCTTC.

This clonotype was detected ten times or more. The V call is TRBV6-2 or TRBV6-3, the J call TRBJ1-5; weak D call: TRBD1 (5 bases). V was shortened by 2 bases and J by 3 bases, with 14 bases between the two germline ends. The CDR3 loop spans 16 amino acids. Germline lookup yields CDR1 MNHEY and CDR2 SVGEGT. CDR3 residues: CASSYGRQYNNQPQHF. The CDR3 DNA sequence: TGTGCCAGCAGTTACGGTCGACAGTATAACAATCAGCCCCAGCATTTT.

This clonotype was detected ten times or more. The chain links TRBV2 to TRBJ1-1; D not certain. With 6 bases removed from V and 4 bases from J, the gap between germline ends came to 12 bases. Germline V gives CDR1 SNHLY, CDR2 FYNNEI. The CDR3 has 13 residues. CDR3 bases: TGTGCCAGCAGCCCGGACCTGGGCACTGAAGCTTTCTTT. Its translation: CASSPDLGTEAFF.

This clonotype has a count of ten or more. J is TRBJ1-1 and V is TRBV27; D unresolved. The germline V and J ends were trimmed by 5 bases and 5 bases, with 18 bases remaining between them. Germline CDR1 and CDR2: MNHEY and SMNVEV (reference sequence). The CDR3 contains 15 residues. In nucleotides, the CDR3 is TGTGCCAGCAGTCATATGACGGGAGGGATGACTGAAGCTTTCTTT. Amino acid sequence: CASSHMTGGMTEAFF.

This clonotype has at least ten counts. The V gene is TRBV27, the J gene TRBJ2-1, with TRBD2 matching over 10 bases. The length of the CDR3 is 15 residues. CDR1 is MNHEY and CDR2 is SMNVEV in the germline V gene (reference sequence). The junction had 13 bases not matched to a gene; V was cut back by 10 bases and J by 7 bases. CDR3 nucleotides: TGTGCCACTCACTCGTTGGCTAGCGGGGGAAATGAGCAGTTCTTC. Its translation: CATHSLASGGNEQFF.

A note on this clonotype: With a much larger clone just one base away, this may be a read error. The chain is built from TRBV19 and TRBJ2-5; 11 bases map to TRBD2. CDR1 and CDR2 from the germline V gene are LNHDA and SQIVND (reference sequence). The CDR3 consists of 16 residues. The V gene end was trimmed by 10 bases and the J gene end by 5 bases; junction bases not matched to a gene: 15. The DNA for the CDR3 is TGTGCCAATAGCTTCGACCGACTAGCGGGGAGGGAGACCCAGTACTTC. Its translation: CANSFDRLAGRETQYF.

To note about this clonotype: A read error may account for a junction end that differs from germline. This sequence joins TRBV14 and TRBJ2-5; 13 nucleotides match TRBD2. This CDR3 contains 18 residues. Germline V gives CDR1 SGHDN, CDR2 FVKESK. The CDR3 region has the DNA TGTGCCAGCAGACAAGATCCCCACACTAGCGGGGGGGTAGAGACCCAGTACTTC. Amino acid sequence: CASRQDPHTSGGVETQYF. Full variable domain (outside the CDR3, taken from reference TRBV14 and TRBJ2-5): EAGVTQFPSHSVIEKGQTVTLRCDPISGHDNLYWYRRVMGKEIKFLLHFVKESKQDESGMPNNRFLAERTGGTYSTLKVQPAELEDSGVYFCASRQDPHTSGGVETQYFGPGTRLLVL.

A few counts support this clonotype. This sequence joins TRBV5-1 and TRBJ1-6; D possibly corresponds to TRBD1 (6 bases). Germline-derived CDR1 and CDR2 are SGHRS and YFSETQ. V lost 0 bases and J 7 bases, leaving 17 bases between the germline ends. There are 17 residues in the CDR3. The CDR3 region has the DNA TGCGCCAGCAGCTTGGGGACCCAACAGGGTACCAATTCACCCCTCCACTTT. It specifies CASSLGTQQGTNSPLHF.

This clonotype has at least ten counts. This rearrangement joins TRBV12-3 or TRBV12-4 to TRBJ2-1, with 8 nucleotides matching TRBD1. Losses at the gene ends were 7 bases for V and 6 bases for J; bases not matched to a gene: 5. This CDR3 has 13 amino acids. DNA of the CDR3: TGTGCCAGCACTCTGGGACAGGCCAATGAGCAGTTCTTC. It translates to CASTLGQANEQFF.

To note about this clonotype: One junction end does not reproduce the germline sequence, and a read error may be involved. The chain links TRBV6-5 to TRBJ2-1; 8 positions agree with TRBD1. The CDR3 runs 13 residues. Germline V CDR1 and CDR2: MNHEY, SVGAGI. CDR3 residues: CSSTGGPTGEQFF. CDR3 nucleotides: TGTTCCAGTACAGGGGGTCCTACAGGTGAGCAGTTCTTC.

The chain recombines TRBV7-9 with TRBJ2-7, with a tentative D call TRBD2 (5 bases). The CDR3 contains 14 residues. V was trimmed by 3 bases and J by 0 bases, leaving 9 bases between them. CDR1 is SEHNR and CDR2 is FQNEAQ in the germline V gene (reference sequence). The CDR3 DNA reads TGTGCCAGCAGCTTCCGGGGAACCTCCTACGAGCAGTACTTC. It yields the protein CASSFRGTSYEQYF.

This clonotype was seen repeatedly, ten times or more. The CDR3 loop is CASSLVATGRAQDQPQHF. Written as DNA, the CDR3 is TGTGCCAGCAGCTTAGTTGCCACAGGGCGGGCGCAAGATCAGCCCCAGCATTTT. The chain is built from TRBV7-2 and TRBJ1-5; D might be TRBD1 (6 bases). The ends were cut back, 1 base at V and 5 bases at J, with 21 bases in the middle. The CDR3 is 18 residues long. Germline CDR1 is SGHTA and CDR2 is FQGNSA.

This clonotype was picked up many times. The rearrangement links TRBV27 to TRBJ2-3; D is possibly TRBD1 (5 bases). V was cut by 5 bases and J by 2 bases, with 17 bases left in between. The germline V gene has CDR1 MNHEY and CDR2 SMNVEV (reference sequence). The CDR3 sequence is 16 residues long. The CDR3 DNA follows: TGTGCCAGCAGTCACCGACAGCACAACCCCACAGATACGCAGTATTTT. As protein: CASSHRQHNPTDTQYF.

This clonotype appeared many times. This chain uses TRBV11-3 with TRBJ2-1, with TRBD1 identical over 7 bases. Looked up from germline, CDR1 is SGHNT and CDR2 is YENEEA. The CDR3 extends over 15 amino acids. V lost 2 bases and J lost 5; bases outside the gene matches: 6. CDR3 region: CASSLNLGQHNEQFF. The CDR3 DNA is TGTGCCAGCAGCTTAAACTTGGGACAGCACAATGAGCAGTTCTTC.

This clonotype came up many times. This chain connects TRBV7-9 to TRBJ2-5; D tentatively fits TRBD1 or TRBD2 (5 bases each). Looked up from germline, CDR1 is SEHNR and CDR2 is FQNEAQ (reference sequence). Trimming removed 4 bases from V and 1 base from J, with 13 bases in between. The CDR3 contains 15 residues. The CDR3 here is CASSWLGGTQETQYF. CDR3 DNA sequence: TGTGCCAGCAGCTGGCTTGGGGGAACCCAAGAGACCCAGTACTTC.